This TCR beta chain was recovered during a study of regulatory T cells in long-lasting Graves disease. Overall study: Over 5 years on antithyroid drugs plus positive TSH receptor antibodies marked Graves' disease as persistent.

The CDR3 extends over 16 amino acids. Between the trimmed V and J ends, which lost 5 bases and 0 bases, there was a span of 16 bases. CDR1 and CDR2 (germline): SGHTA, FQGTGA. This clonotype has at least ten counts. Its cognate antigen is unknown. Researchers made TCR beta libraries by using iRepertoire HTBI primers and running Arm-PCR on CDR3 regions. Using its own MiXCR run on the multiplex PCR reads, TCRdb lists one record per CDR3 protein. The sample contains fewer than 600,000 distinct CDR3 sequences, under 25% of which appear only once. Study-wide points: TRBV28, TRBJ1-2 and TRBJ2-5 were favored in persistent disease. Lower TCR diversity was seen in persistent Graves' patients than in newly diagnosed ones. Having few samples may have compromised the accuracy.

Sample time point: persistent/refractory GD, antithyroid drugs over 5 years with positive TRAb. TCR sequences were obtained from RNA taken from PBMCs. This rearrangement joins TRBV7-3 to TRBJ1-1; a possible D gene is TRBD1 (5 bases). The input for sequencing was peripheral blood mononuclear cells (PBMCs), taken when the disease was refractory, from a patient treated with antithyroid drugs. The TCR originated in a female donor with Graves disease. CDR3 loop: CASSTEPGPVNTEAFF. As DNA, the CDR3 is TGTGCCAGCAGCACAGAACCGGGACCGGTGAACACTGAAGCTTTCTTT.